This passage covers 10 T cell receptor beta chains from one sample sequenced in a study of beta chain features in type 1 diabetes (dated by TCRdb to the late 2010s). The library relied on the immunoSEQ multiplex PCR assay. All of the isolated RNA was reverse transcribed with the High Capacity cDNA Reverse Transcription Kit, so expressed TCRB transcripts were sequenced. TCRdb carries this immuneACCESS record with in-frame sequences only. Its versions omit some clonotypes, under half of them owing to an unresolved V gene in the studies checked, with the rest unexplained. A total of 860,000 or so clones appear in this sample, 15% to 20% of them only once. Clones ranked in the top ten supply 0.023% of the sample. The source material was naive CD4+ T cells from blood. Sample cell subset or site, as interpreted from the label and publication: true naive CD4+ T cells. These receptors came from a woman aged 18-29 years in good health.

The chain has TRBV6-6 and TRBJ2-7; D uncertain. CDR3 length equals 14 residues. Between the trimmed V and J ends, which lost 6 bases and 0 bases, there was a span of 12 bases. Germline CDR1 is MNHNY and CDR2 is SVGAGI (reference sequence). The CDR3 region is CASRPPRSSYEQYF. CDR3 nucleotide sequence: TGTGCCAGCAGACCCCCCAGGAGCTCCTACGAGCAGTACTTC.

This rearrangement joins TRBV11-2 to TRBJ2-1; 10 bases are a match to TRBD1. The germline V gene has CDR1 SGHAT and CDR2 FQNNGV. The trim removed 6 bases at V and 7 bases at J, leaving 12 bases unmatched. The CDR3 is 16 residues long. In DNA, the CDR3 is TGTGCCAGCAGTCAAGCCGGGACAGGGGCAAGGAATGAGCAGTTCTTC. This codes for CASSQAGTGARNEQFF. The full variable domain, its missing parts supplied by reference TRBV11-2 and TRBJ2-1, is EAGVAQSPRYKIIEKRQSVAFWCNPISGHATLYWYQQILGQGPKLLIQFQNNGVVDDSQLPKDRFSAERLKGVDSTLKIQPAKLEDSAVYLCASSQAGTGARNEQFFGPGTRLTVL.

The chain carries TRBV6-6 and TRBJ1-5; 9 bases fit TRBD1. V dropped 5 bases and J dropped 5; count of bases not matched to a gene: 4. Per germline, CDR1 MNHNY and CDR2 SVGAGI (reference sequence). CDR3 length equals 14 residues. CDR3 in amino acids: CASSGQGRDQPQHF. CDR3 bases: TGTGCCAGCAGTGGACAGGGGAGGGATCAGCCCCAGCATTTT.

V usage is TRBV5-1 and J usage is TRBJ2-5, with 10 bases fitting TRBD2. Germline CDR1 reads SGHRS; CDR2 reads YFSETQ. The CDR3 length is 14 residues. The trim removed 4 bases at V and 2 bases at J, leaving 2 bases unmatched. DNA for the CDR3: TGCGCCAGCAGCCTACTAGCGGGACAAGAGACCCAGTACTTC. Translated, it gives CASSLLAGQETQYF.

This clone turned up a few times. The chain is built from TRBV6-6 and TRBJ1-2; TRBD1 matches at 7 bases. V was pared by 6 bases and J by 3 bases, with 4 bases of the junction left unmatched. The V gene's germline CDR1 is MNHNY and CDR2 SVGAGI (reference sequence). The CDR3 consists of 13 residues. CDR3 DNA: TGTGCCAGCAGCCGTCAGGGGGACTATGGCTACACCTTC. This sequence encodes CASSRQGDYGYTF.

This clone came up a few times. The chain carries TRBV29-1 and TRBJ2-1; 13 positions agree with TRBD2. There are 16 residues in the CDR3. Germline trimming cut 7 bases from V and 3 bases from J; bases unmatched to any gene: 9. Germline V gives CDR1 SQVTM, CDR2 ANQGSEA. CDR3 residues: CSASGTSGTGYNEQFF. The DNA of the CDR3 is TGCAGCGCTTCCGGGACTAGCGGGACCGGCTACAATGAGCAGTTCTTC.

The genes are TRBV4-1 and TRBJ2-1; 10 positions match TRBD2. The V gene end was trimmed by 4 bases and the J gene end by 7 bases; junction bases not matched to a gene: 7. Germline V gene data show CDR1 as MGHRA and CDR2 as YSYEKL. This CDR3 is built from 15 residues. The CDR3, as DNA: TGCGCCAGCAGCCCGATTTGGACTAGCGGAAATGAGCAGTTCTTC. It translates to CASSPIWTSGNEQFF.

V and J are TRBV6-5 and TRBJ1-2, with D possibly being TRBD1 (5 bases). V lost 2 bases to trimming and J lost 8 bases, with 12 bases between them. Germline V gene lookup returns CDR1 MNHEY and CDR2 SVGAGI. The CDR3 sequence is 13 residues long. This CDR3 is CASSYPAGRGYTF. CDR3 nucleotide sequence: TGTGCCAGCAGTTACCCGGCAGGGAGAGGCTACACCTTC.

V gene TRBV9 combines with J gene TRBJ2-5; D is unclear. The V gene's germline CDR1 is SGDLS and CDR2 YYNGEE. V was shortened by 0 bases and J by 1 base, with 10 bases between the two germline ends. The CDR3 is made up of 15 amino acids. The CDR3 region is CASSVGAIFQETQYF. The CDR3 nucleotides are TGTGCCAGCAGCGTAGGGGCTATCTTCCAAGAGACCCAGTACTTC.

The sample holds a few counts of this clone. CDR3 amino acids: CASSFSGFGNTEAFF. The CDR3 bases are TGTGCCAGCAGTTTTTCGGGTTTCGGAAACACTGAAGCTTTCTTT. The chain links TRBV27 to TRBJ1-1, with D hard to call. Germline assignment: CDR1 MNHEY and CDR2 SMNVEV (reference sequence). The V end lost 3 bases, the J end lost 2 bases, and 13 bases lay between the germline ends. The CDR3 sequence is 15 residues long.